What follows are 18 T cell receptor beta chains derived from one specimen sequenced in a study of CD8+ T cells in alopecia areata. Treatment described: oral pan-JAK inhibitor, 5-10 mg twice daily. Following RNA extraction, reverse transcription yielded cDNA that acted as the sequencing template. The method was immunoSEQ multiplex PCR; TCRdb's version includes in-frame clones alone and lacks a portion of them. The sample includes 180,000 or so clones, around 58% of them seen just once. This material consisted of CD4+ T cells sorted from blood, taken between weeks 55 and 70, from a patient treated with tofacitinib. These receptors were obtained from a human donor with alopecia areata.

The chain carries TRBV5-1 and TRBJ2-7, with D unclear. Germline V CDR1 and CDR2: SGHRS, YFSETQ. V lost 4 bases and J 3 bases, leaving 14 bases between the germline ends. This CDR3 is built from 14 residues. The chain's CDR3 is CASSISTPFYEQYF. In DNA form, the CDR3 reads TGCGCCAGCAGCATCTCGACACCCTTCTACGAGCAGTACTTC.

This clone appeared a few times. The V gene is TRBV9, the J gene TRBJ2-1; TRBD1 or TRBD2 may be the D gene (5 bases each). V was cut by 4 bases and J by 7 bases, with 15 bases left in between. This CDR3 comprises 14 residues. The germline V gene encodes CDR1 SGDLS and CDR2 YYNGEE. The CDR3 here is CASSPQGWRNEQFF. For the CDR3, the DNA is TGTGCCAGCAGCCCTCAGGGTTGGAGGAATGAGCAGTTCTTC.

This clone occurred a few times. The CDR3 region is CASRDNTNYGYTF. In DNA form, the CDR3 reads TGTGCCAGCAGAGATAACACTAACTATGGCTACACCTTC. This rearrangement joins TRBV2 to TRBJ1-2; D unclear. The CDR3 loop spans 13 amino acids. The germline V gene has CDR1 SNHLY and CDR2 FYNNEI. With 6 bases removed from V and 0 bases from J, the gap between germline ends came to 8 bases. Full variable domain (remainder filled in from reference TRBV2 and TRBJ1-2): EPEVTQTPSHQVTQMGQEVILRCVPISNHLYFYWYRQILGQKVEFLVSFYNNEISEKSEIFDDQFSVERPDGSNFTLKIRSTKLEDSAMYFCASRDNTNYGYTFGSGTRLTVV.

In DNA form, the CDR3 reads TGTGCCACCAGCACCCGTCAGGGGCACGGGGAGCTGTTTTTT. Translating it yields CATSTRQGHGELFF. This chain links TRBV15 with TRBJ2-2; tentative D call: TRBD1 (6 bases). The CDR3 totals 14 residues. Germline loops: CDR1 LNHNV, CDR2 YYDKDF (reference sequence). Trimming stripped 4 bases from V and 7 bases from J, with 13 bases between. The full variable domain, in which reference TRBV15 and TRBJ2-2 provide the parts outside the CDR3, is DAMVIQNPRYQVTQFGKPVTLSCSQTLNHNVMYWYQQKSSQAPKLLFHYYDKDFNNEADTPDNFQSRRPNTSFCFLDIRSPGLGDTAMYLCATSTRQGHGELFFGEGSRLTVL.

This chain joins TRBV29-1 and TRBJ1-2, with D hard to call. V lost 4 bases, J lost 7 bases, and 13 bases lay in between. This CDR3 spans 12 amino acids. Per germline, CDR1 SQVTM and CDR2 ANQGSEA. This CDR3 reads CSVVTTAGGYTF. In nucleotides, the CDR3 is TGCAGCGTTGTAACGACGGCGGGTGGCTACACCTTC.

The chain carries TRBV2 and TRBJ1-1; no clear D gene. The V gene lost 6 bases and the J gene lost 1 base, with 9 bases spanning the gap. This CDR3 is 13 amino acids long. CDR1 SNHLY and CDR2 FYNNEI come from the germline V gene. The CDR3 nucleotides are TGTGCCAGCAGATTCGGGCCGAACACTGAAGCTTTCTTT. This sequence encodes CASRFGPNTEAFF.

V gene TRBV11-2 combines with J gene TRBJ1-1, with D possibly TRBD1 on 5 matching bases. Germline CDR1 is SGHAT and CDR2 is FQNNGV. The CDR3 runs 13 residues. V was clipped by 8 bases and J by 0 bases, with 10 bases between them. The CDR3 loop reads CASGGAMNTEAFF. CDR3 sequence (DNA): TGTGCCAGCGGCGGGGCGATGAACACTGAAGCTTTCTTT.

This clone has just a few counts. The chain is built from TRBV27 and TRBJ2-7; possibly TRBD2 for D (6 bases). This CDR3 is 14 amino acids long. Trimming cost V 2 bases and J 2 bases, with 10 bases left between them. CDR1 and CDR2 (germline): MNHEY, SMNVEV (reference sequence). DNA for the CDR3: TGTGCCAGCAGTTTAGCGGGGTGGACCTACGAGCAGTACTTC. As protein: CASSLAGWTYEQYF.

The chain recombines TRBV5-5 with TRBJ1-2; 7 nucleotides align to TRBD1. After removal of 7 bases from V and 7 bases from J, the junction contained 10 bases not matched to a gene. CDR3 length: 13 amino acids. The germline CDR1 and CDR2 sequences are SGHKS and YYEKEE (reference sequence). CDR3 bases: TGTGCCAGCCGCGCAAGGGGGCCGGGTGGCTACACCTTC. This translates into CASRARGPGGYTF.

The V gene is TRBV29-1, the J gene TRBJ1-5; TRBD1 matches 7 bases. J lost 3 bases, V lost 6 bases, and 8 bases had no gene match. The CDR3 consists of 14 residues. Germline CDR1 and CDR2: SQVTM and ANQGSEA. This CDR3 reads CSVATGATNQPQHF. Written as DNA, the CDR3 is TGCAGCGTGGCCACAGGGGCGACCAATCAGCCCCAGCATTTT.

This rearrangement joins TRBV7-9 to TRBJ2-6; D unclear. Germline V gene sequence: CDR1 SEHNR, CDR2 FQNEAQ (reference sequence). V was pared by 0 bases and J by 0 bases, with 3 bases between. This CDR3 region has 15 residues. The chain's CDR3 is CASSLAGSGANVLTF. The CDR3 nucleotides read TGTGCCAGCAGCTTAGCGGGCTCTGGGGCCAACGTCCTGACTTTC.

V gene TRBV15 combines with J gene TRBJ2-7; tentatively, D is TRBD2 (5 bases). The CDR3 is 13 residues long. The germline gives CDR1 LNHNV, CDR2 YYDKDF (reference sequence). Trimming removed 0 bases at V and 3 bases at J, with 6 bases between. CDR3 loop: CATSREEDYEQYF. The CDR3 nucleotides are TGTGCCACCAGCAGAGAGGAGGACTACGAGCAGTACTTC.

The count of this clone is one. The rearrangement links TRBV10-3 to TRBJ2-2, with D unclear. The V gene lost 2 bases and the J gene lost 4 bases, with 8 bases spanning the gap. This CDR3 is built from 14 residues. Germline CDR1 and CDR2: ENHRY and SYGVKD. The CDR3 here is CAISEPDRTGELFF. As DNA, the CDR3 is TGTGCCATCAGTGAGCCAGACCGCACCGGGGAGCTGTTTTTT.

CDR3 residues: CASSLAWDGNTEAFF. DNA for the CDR3: TGCGCCAGCAGCTTGGCATGGGACGGGAACACTGAAGCTTTCTTT. The chain joins TRBV5-1 to TRBJ1-1; a possible D gene is TRBD1 (5 bases). Between the trimmed V and J ends, which lost 0 bases and 1 base, there was a span of 10 bases. There are 15 residues in the CDR3. Germline V gives CDR1 SGHRS, CDR2 YFSETQ.

On this clone: Other nucleotide sequences from this sample produce the same CDR3. The chain uses TRBV30 and TRBJ1-5, with D uncertain. Germline V lookup: CDR1 GTSNPN, CDR2 SVGIG (reference sequence). The CDR3 is made up of 13 amino acids. Between the trimmed V and J ends, which lost 0 bases and 1 base, there was a span of 4 bases. Written as DNA, the CDR3 is TGTGCCTGGAGTGTAGAGAGCAATCAGCCCCAGCATTTT. Translating it yields CAWSVESNQPQHF. The entire variable domain, with the rest obtained from reference TRBV30 and TRBJ1-5, is as follows: SQTIHQWPATLVQPVGSPLSLECTVEGTSNPNLYWYRQAAGRGLQLLFYSVGIGQISSEVPQNLSASRPQDRQFILSSKKLLLSDSGFYLCAWSVESNQPQHFGDGTRLSIL.

The chain couples TRBV7-2 to TRBJ2-7; 7 bases line up with TRBD1. V trimming: 5 bases; J trimming: 6 bases; junction bases outside the gene matches: 10. The CDR3 sequence is 14 residues long. Germline CDR1 is SGHTA and CDR2 is FQGNSA. The CDR3 nucleotides are TGTGCCAGCAGCCCAGACAGGGAAGTGCCCGAGCAGTACTTC. This codes for CASSPDREVPEQYF.

This clone appeared a single time. This rearrangement joins TRBV29-1 to TRBJ1-2, with 7 nucleotides matching TRBD1. Germline loops: CDR1 SQVTM, CDR2 ANQGSEA. The CDR3 sequence is 12 residues long. V was clipped by 4 bases and J by 4 bases; unmatched bases: 3. CDR3 DNA sequence: TGCAGCGTTGCTGGACAGGCCTATGGCTACACCTTC. This codes for CSVAGQAYGYTF. The full variable domain, with the rest looked up from reference TRBV29-1 and TRBJ1-2, is SAVISQKPSRDICQRGTSLTIQCQVDSQVTMMFWYRQQPGQSLTLIATANQGSEATYESGFVIDKFPISRPNLTFSTLTVSNMSPEDSSIYLCSVAGQAYGYTFGSGTRLTVV.

The chain employs TRBV15 and TRBJ1-5; 7 nucleotides agree with TRBD1. This CDR3 is 17 amino acids long. J gave up 6 bases and V 0 bases, and 11 bases lay outside the gene matches. Germline V lookup: CDR1 LNHNV, CDR2 YYDKDF (reference sequence). The CDR3 here is CATSRDRATGTGQPQHF. The CDR3 coding sequence is TGTGCCACCAGCAGAGATAGGGCGACAGGGACGGGTCAGCCCCAGCATTTT.